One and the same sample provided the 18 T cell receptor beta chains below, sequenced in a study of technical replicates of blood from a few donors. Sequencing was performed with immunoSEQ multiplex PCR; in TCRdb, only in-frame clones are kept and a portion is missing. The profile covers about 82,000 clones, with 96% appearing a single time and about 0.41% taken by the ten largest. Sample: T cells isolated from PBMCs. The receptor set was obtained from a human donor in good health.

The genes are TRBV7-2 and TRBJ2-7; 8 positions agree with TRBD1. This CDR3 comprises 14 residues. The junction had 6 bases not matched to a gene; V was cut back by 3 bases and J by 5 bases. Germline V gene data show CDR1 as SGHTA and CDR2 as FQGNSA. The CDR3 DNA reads TGTGCCAGCAGCTTCCGACAGGGGATCAACGAGCAGTACTTC. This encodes CASSFRQGINEQYF.

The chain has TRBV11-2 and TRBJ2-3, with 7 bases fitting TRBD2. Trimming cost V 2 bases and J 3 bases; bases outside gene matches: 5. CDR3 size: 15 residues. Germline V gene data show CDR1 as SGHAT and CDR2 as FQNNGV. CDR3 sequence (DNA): TGTGCCAGCAGCTTAATCCGGGAGGTTACAGATACGCAGTATTTT. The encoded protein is CASSLIREVTDTQYF. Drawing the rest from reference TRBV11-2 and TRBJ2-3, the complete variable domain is EAGVAQSPRYKIIEKRQSVAFWCNPISGHATLYWYQQILGQGPKLLIQFQNNGVVDDSQLPKDRFSAERLKGVDSTLKIQPAKLEDSAVYLCASSLIREVTDTQYFGPGTRLTVL.

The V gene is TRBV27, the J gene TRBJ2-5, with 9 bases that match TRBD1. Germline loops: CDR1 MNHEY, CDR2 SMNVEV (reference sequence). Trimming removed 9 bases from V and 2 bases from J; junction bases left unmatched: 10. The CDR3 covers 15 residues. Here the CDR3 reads CAREPGQGRQETQYF. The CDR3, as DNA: TGTGCCAGGGAACCGGGACAGGGAAGGCAAGAGACCCAGTACTTC.

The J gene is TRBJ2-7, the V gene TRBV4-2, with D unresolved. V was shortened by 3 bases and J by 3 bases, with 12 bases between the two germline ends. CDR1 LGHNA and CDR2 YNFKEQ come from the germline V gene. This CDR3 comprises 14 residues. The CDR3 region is CASSHIPEVYEQYF. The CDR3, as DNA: TGTGCCAGCAGCCACATCCCAGAGGTCTACGAGCAGTACTTC.

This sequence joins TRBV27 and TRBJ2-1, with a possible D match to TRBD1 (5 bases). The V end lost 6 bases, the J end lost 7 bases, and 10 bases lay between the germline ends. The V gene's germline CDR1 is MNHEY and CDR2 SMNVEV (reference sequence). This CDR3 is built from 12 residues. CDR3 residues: CASSYPGNEQFF. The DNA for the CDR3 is TGTGCCAGCAGCTACCCAGGGAATGAGCAGTTCTTC.

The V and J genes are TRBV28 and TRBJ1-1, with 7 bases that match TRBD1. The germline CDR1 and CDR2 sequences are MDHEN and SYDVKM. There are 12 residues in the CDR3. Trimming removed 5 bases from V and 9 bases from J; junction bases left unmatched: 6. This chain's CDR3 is CASSLDRAKAFF. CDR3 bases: TGTGCCAGCAGTCTCGACAGGGCTAAAGCTTTCTTT.

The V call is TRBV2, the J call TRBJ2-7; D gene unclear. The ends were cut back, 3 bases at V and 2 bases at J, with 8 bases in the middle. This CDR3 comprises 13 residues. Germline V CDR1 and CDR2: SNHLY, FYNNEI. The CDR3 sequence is CASSDIQTYEQYF. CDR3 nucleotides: TGTGCCAGCAGTGATATCCAGACCTACGAGCAGTACTTC.

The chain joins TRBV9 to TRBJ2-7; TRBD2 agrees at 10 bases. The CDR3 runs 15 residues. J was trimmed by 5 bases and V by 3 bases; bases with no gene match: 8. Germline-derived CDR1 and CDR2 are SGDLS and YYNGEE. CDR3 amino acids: CASSAEGLAKDEQYF. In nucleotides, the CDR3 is TGTGCCAGCAGCGCGGAGGGACTAGCGAAGGACGAGCAGTACTTC.

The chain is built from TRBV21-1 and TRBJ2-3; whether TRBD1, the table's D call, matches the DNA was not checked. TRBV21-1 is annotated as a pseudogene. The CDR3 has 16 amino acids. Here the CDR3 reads CASSRPRTGRTDTQYF. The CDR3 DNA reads TGTGCCAGCAGCAGACCTCGGACAGGGCGGACAGATACGCAGTATTTT.

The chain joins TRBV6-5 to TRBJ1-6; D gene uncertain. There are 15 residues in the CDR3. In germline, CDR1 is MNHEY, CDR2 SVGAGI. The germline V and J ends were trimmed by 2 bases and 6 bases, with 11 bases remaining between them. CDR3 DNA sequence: TGTGCCAGCAGTTACGGAACAGAAACTAATTCACCCCTCCACTTT. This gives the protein CASSYGTETNSPLHF.

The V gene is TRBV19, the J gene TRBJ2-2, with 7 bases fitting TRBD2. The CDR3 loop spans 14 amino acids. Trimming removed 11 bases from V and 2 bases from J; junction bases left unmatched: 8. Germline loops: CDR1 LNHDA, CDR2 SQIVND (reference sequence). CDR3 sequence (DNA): TGTGCCGCGCGGGAGTTGCTAAACACCGGGGAGCTGTTTTTT. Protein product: CAARELLNTGELFF.

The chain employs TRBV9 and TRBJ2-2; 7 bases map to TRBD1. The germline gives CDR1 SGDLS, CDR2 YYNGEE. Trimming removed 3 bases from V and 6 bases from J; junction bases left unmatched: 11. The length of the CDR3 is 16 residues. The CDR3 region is CASSAPRTGVSGELFF. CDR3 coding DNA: TGTGCCAGCAGCGCACCTCGGACAGGAGTGTCCGGGGAGCTGTTTTTT.

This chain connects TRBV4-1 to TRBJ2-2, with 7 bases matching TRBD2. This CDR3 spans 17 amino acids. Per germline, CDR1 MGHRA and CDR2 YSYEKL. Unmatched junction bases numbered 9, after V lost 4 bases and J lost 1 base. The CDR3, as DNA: TGCGCCAGCAGCCCAAGGGCTAGCGGTATGAACACCGGGGAGCTGTTTTTT. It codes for CASSPRASGMNTGELFF.

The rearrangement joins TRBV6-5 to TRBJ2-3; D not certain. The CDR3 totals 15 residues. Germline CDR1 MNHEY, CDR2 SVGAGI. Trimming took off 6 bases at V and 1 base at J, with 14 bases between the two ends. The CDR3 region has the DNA TGTGCCAGCAGATCGACCCTCCGGGGCACAGATACGCAGTATTTT. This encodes CASRSTLRGTDTQYF.

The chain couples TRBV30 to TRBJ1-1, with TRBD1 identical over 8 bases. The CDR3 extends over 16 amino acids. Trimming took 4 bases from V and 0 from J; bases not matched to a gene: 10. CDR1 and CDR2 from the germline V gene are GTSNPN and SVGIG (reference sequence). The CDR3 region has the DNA TGTGCCTGGACCAGACAGGGGATAGGGATGAACACTGAAGCTTTCTTT. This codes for CAWTRQGIGMNTEAFF.

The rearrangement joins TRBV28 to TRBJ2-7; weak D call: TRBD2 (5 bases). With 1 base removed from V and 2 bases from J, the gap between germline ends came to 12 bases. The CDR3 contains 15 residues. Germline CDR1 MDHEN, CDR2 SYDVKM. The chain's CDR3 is CASSLLLANTYEQYF. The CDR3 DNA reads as TGTGCCAGCAGTTTATTGCTAGCCAATACCTACGAGCAGTACTTC.

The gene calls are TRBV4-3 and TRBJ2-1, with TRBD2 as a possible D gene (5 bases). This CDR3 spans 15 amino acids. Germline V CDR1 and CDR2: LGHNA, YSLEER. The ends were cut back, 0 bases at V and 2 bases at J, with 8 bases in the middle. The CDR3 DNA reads TGCGCCAGCAGCCAAGATCTAGCCACCTACAATGAGCAGTTCTTC. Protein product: CASSQDLATYNEQFF.

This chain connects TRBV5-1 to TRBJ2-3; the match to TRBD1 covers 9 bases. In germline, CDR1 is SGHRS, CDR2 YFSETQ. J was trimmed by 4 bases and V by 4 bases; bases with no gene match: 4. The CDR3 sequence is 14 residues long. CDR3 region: CASSTGQGADTQYF. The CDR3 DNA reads TGCGCCAGCAGCACGGGACAGGGTGCAGATACGCAGTATTTT.